This T cell receptor (beta chain) was profiled in a study of cytomegalovirus exposure and HLA in healthy donors. Produced via immunoSEQ multiplex PCR; TCRdb's table is partial and in-frame only. Among around 52,000 clones, approximately 88% were seen once, and the ten largest hold about 6.7%. V shed 6 bases and J shed 6 bases, with 12 bases lying between them. Germline CDR1 SNHLY, CDR2 FYNNEI. The CDR3 spans 12 residues. Separate from the approximately 700-subject first cohort was the 120-subject validation cohort, to which the donors belonged. V and J are TRBV2 and TRBJ2-7, with D possibly matching TRBD1 (6 bases). The sample consisted of PBMCs. This sequence originates from a woman aged 25 to 39 in good health and CMV-seronegative. In DNA form, the CDR3 reads TGTGCCAGCAGCATTACAGGGCCCGAGCAGTACTTC. Its protein product is CASSITGPEQYF.